This T cell receptor (beta chain) was captured by sequencing in a study of blood T cells in healthy people across ages. The CDR3 runs to 15 residues. From germline, CDR1 is SGHTA and CDR2 FQGTGA. V lost 4 bases to trimming and J lost 6 bases; unmatched junction nucleotides: 8. It was with a sample-barcoded 5' primer and a J-beta primer mix that a second PCR of roughly 7 to 12 cycles was run. Sequencing recovered at least 2.5 million CDR3-containing paired-end reads from each sample. Using its own MiXCR run on the 5' RACE reads, TCRdb lists one record per CDR3 protein. The table has over 600,000 distinct CDR3 sequences, more than 50% seen once. Researchers collected 9.5 to 10 milliliters of peripheral blood from every single donor. Every sample gave at least 6 micrograms of total RNA when it was extracted.

This receptor was taken from a man aged 40-49 years in good health. J is TRBJ2-3 and V is TRBV7-3; TRBD1 matches 9 bases. Sequencing was carried out using blood. The CDR3 region is CASSWGQGLTDTQYF. In DNA form, the CDR3 reads TGTGCCAGCAGCTGGGGACAGGGTTTAACGGATACGCAGTATTTT.